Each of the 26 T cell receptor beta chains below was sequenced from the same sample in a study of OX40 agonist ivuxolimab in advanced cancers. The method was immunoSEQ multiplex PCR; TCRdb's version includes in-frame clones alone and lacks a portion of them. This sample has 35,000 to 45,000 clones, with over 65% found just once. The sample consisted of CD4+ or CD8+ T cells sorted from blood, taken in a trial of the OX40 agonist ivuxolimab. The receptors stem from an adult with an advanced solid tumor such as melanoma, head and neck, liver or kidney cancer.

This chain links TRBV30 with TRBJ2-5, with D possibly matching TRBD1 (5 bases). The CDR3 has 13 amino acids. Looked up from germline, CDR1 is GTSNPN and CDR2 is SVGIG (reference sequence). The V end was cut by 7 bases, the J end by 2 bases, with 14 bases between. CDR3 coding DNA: TGTGCCTCGGCCTGGGGCGCTCAAGAGACCCAGTACTTC. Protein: CASAWGAQETQYF.

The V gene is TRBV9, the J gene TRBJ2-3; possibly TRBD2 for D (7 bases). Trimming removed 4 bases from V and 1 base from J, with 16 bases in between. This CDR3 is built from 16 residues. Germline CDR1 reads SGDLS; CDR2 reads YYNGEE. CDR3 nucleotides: TGTGCCAGCAGCCCAAGGGGGGGGATCGGCACAGATACGCAGTATTTT. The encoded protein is CASSPRGGIGTDTQYF.

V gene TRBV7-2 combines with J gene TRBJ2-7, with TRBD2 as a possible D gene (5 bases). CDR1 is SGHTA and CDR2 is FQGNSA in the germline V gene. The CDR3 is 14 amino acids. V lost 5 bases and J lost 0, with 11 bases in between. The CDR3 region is CASSVGLSSYEQYF. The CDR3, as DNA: TGTGCCAGCAGCGTCGGACTTAGCTCCTACGAGCAGTACTTC.

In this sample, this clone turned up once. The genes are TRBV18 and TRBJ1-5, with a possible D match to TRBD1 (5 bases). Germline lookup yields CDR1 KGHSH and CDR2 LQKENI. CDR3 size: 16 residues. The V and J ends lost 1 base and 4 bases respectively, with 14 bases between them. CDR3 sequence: CASSPREGNTNQPQHF. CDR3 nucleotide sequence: TGTGCCAGCTCACCACGGGAGGGGAACACAAATCAGCCCCAGCATTTT.

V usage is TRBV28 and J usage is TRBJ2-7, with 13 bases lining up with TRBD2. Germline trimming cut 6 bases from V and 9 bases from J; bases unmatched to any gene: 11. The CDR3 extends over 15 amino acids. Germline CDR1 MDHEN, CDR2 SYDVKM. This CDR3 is CASRGSGTSGTGQYF. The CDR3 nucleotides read TGTGCCAGCAGGGGATCCGGGACTAGCGGGACTGGGCAGTACTTC.

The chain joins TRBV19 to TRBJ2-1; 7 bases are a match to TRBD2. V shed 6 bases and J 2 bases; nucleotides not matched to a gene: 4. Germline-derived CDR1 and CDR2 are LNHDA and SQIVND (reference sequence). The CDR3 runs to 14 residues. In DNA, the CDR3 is TGTGCCAGTAGCAATGGACTAGCCTACAATGAGCAGTTCTTC. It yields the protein CASSNGLAYNEQFF.

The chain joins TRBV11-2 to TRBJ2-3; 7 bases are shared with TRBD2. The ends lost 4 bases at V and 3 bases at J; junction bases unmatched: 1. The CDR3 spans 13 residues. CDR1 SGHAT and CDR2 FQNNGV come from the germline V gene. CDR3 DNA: TGTGCCAGCAGCTGGACTAGGACAGATACGCAGTATTTT. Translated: CASSWTRTDTQYF.

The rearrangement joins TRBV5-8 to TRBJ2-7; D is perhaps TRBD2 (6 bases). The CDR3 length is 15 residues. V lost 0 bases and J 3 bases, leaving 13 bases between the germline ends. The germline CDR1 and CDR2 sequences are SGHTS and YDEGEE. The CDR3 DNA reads TGTGCCAGCAGCTTGGCCGGCGGGGTTTTCTACGAGCAGTACTTC. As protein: CASSLAGGVFYEQYF.

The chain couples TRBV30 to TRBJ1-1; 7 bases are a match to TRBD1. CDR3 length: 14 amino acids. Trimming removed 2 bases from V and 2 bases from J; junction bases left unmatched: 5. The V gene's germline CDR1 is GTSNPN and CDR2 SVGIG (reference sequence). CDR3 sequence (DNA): TGTGCCTGGAGTTTTCGGGACAGAAACACTGAAGCTTTCTTT. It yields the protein CAWSFRDRNTEAFF.

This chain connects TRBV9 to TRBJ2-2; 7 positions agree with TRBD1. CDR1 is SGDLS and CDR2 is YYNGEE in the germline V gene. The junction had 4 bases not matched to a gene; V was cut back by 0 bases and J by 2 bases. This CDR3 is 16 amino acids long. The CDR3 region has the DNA TGTGCCAGCAGCGTAGTCGGGACAGTCAACACCGGGGAGCTGTTTTTT. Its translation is CASSVVGTVNTGELFF.

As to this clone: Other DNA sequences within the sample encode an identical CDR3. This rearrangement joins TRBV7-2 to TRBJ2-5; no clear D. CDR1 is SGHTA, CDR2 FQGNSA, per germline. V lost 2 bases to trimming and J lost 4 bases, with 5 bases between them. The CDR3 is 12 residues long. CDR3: CASSLSVETQYF. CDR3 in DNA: TGTGCCAGCAGCTTATCAGTAGAGACCCAGTACTTC. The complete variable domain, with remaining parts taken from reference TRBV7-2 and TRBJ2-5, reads GAGVSQSPSNKVTEKGKDVELRCDPISGHTALYWYRQSLGQGLEFLIYFQGNSAPDKSGLPSDRFSAERTGGSVSTLTIQRTQQEDSAVYLCASSLSVETQYFGPGTRLLVL.

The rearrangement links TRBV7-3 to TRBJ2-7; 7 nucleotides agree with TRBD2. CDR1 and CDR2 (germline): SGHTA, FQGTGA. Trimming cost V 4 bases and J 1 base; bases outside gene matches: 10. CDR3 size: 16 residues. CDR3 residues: CASSSTGREPSYEQYF. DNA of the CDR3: TGTGCCAGCAGCTCTACTGGGCGGGAGCCTTCCTACGAGCAGTACTTC.

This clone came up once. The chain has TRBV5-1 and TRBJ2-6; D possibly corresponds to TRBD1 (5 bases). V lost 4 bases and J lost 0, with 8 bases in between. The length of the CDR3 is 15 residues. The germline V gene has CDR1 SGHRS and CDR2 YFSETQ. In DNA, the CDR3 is TGCGCCAGCAGCGCTACAGGCTCTGGGGCCAACGTCCTGACTTTC. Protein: CASSATGSGANVLTF.

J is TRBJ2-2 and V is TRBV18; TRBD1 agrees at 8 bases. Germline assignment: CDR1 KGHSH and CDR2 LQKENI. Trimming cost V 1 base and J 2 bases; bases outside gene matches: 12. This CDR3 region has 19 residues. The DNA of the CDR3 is TGTGCCAGCTCACCACGTTTCTTGCAGACAGGGGACAACACCGGGGAGCTGTTTTTT. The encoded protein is CASSPRFLQTGDNTGELFF. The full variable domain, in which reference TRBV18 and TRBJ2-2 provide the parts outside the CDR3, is NAGVMQNPRHLVRRRGQEARLRCSPMKGHSHVYWYRQLPEEGLKFMVYLQKENIIDESGMPKERFSAEFPKEGPSILRIQQVVRGDSAAYFCASSPRFLQTGDNTGELFFGEGSRLTVL.

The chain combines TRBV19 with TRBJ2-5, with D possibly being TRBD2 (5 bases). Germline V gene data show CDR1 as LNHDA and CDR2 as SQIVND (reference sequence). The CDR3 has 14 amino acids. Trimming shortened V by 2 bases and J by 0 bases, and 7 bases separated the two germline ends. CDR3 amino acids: CASSIRGYQETQYF. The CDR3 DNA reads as TGTGCCAGTAGTATACGAGGGTACCAAGAGACCCAGTACTTC.

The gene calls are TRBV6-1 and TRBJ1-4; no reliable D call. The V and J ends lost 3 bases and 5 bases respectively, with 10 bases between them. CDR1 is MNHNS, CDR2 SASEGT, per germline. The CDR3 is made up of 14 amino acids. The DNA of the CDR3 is TGTGCCAGCAGTGACGCGAGGAACAATGAAAAACTGTTTTTT. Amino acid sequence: CASSDARNNEKLFF.

The CDR3 sequence is CASSSRDRVSGNTIYF. Here the CDR3 DNA reads TGTGCCAGTAGTAGCCGGGACAGGGTCTCTGGAAACACCATATATTTT. This chain links TRBV19 with TRBJ1-3; 9 bases fit TRBD1. V gave up 4 bases and J gave up 0 bases; unmatched junction bases: 4. CDR3 length equals 16 residues. Germline lookup yields CDR1 LNHDA and CDR2 SQIVND (reference sequence).

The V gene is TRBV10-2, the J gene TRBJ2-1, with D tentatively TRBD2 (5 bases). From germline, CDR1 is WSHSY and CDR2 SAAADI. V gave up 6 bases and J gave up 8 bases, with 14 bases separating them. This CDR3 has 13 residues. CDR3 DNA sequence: TGCGCCAGCAGAGAGAGGACGGAGGATGAGCAGTTCTTC. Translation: CASRERTEDEQFF.

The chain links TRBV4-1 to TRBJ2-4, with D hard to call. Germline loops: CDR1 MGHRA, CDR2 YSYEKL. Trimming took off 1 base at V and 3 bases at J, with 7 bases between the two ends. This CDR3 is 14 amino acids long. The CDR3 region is CASSQGLVKNIQYF. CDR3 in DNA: TGCGCCAGCAGCCAAGGACTGGTCAAAAACATTCAGTACTTC.

In nucleotides, the CDR3 is TGTGCCAGCAGTGCCGCATACTCTGGGACAGGGTTTAGGGAGACCCAGTACTTC. The encoded protein is CASSAAYSGTGFRETQYF. The chain joins TRBV6-1 to TRBJ2-5, with 9 bases lining up with TRBD1. The V gene end was trimmed by 4 bases and the J gene end by 5 bases; junction bases not matched to a gene: 17. Germline V gene data show CDR1 as MNHNS and CDR2 as SASEGT. This CDR3 contains 18 residues.

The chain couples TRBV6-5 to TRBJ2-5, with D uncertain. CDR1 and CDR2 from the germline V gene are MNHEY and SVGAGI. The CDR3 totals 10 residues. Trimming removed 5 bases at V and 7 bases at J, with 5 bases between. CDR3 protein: CASSALTQYF. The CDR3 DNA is TGTGCCAGCAGTGCCCTGACCCAGTACTTC.

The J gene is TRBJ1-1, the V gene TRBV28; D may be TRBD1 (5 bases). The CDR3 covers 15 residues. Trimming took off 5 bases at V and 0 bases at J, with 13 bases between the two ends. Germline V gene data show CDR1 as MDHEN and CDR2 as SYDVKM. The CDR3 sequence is CASSQGLGLNTEAFF. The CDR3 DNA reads TGTGCCAGCAGTCAGGGACTGGGGTTGAACACTGAAGCTTTCTTT.

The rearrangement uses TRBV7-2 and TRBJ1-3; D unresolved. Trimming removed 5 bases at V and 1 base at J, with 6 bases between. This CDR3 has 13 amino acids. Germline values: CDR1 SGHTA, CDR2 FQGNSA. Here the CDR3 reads CASSGSSGNTIYF. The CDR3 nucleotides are TGTGCCAGCAGCGGCAGTTCTGGAAACACCATATATTTT.

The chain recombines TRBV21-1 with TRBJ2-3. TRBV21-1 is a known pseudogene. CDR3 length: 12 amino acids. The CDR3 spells CASRLRSDTQYF. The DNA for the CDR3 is TGTGCCAGCAGACTCAGGAGTGATACGCAGTATTTT.

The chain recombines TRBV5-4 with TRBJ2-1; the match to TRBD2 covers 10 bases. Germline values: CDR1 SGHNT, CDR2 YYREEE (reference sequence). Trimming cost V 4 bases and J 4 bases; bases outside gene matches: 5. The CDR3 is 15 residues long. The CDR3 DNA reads TGTGCCAGCAGCACCACAGCGGGAGGGTACAATGAGCAGTTCTTC. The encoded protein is CASSTTAGGYNEQFF.

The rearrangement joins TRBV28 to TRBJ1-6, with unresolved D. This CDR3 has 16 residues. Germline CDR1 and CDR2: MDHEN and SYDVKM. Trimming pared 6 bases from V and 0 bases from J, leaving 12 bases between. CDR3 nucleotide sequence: TGTGCCAGCAGGCTGGGAGACGGCTCCTATAATTCACCCCTCCACTTT. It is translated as CASRLGDGSYNSPLHF.